Sequencing of this TCR beta chain was carried out in a study of T cell responses to AZD1222 COVID-19 vaccine. Study-wide results and limits: Nearly half of spike-specific TCRs reportedly target unmutated variant regions. Mostly white British, mostly female donors; authors suggested clonal diversity may be underestimated.

TCRdb's table, derived via immunoSEQ multiplex PCR, lists solely in-frame clones and lacks some. The repertoire holds roughly 200,000 clones, roughly 92% seen once, with about 4% in the top ten. Trimming cost V 4 bases and J 0 bases; bases outside gene matches: 2. The CDR3 has 15 amino acids. The germline gives CDR1 SGHVS, CDR2 FQNEAQ. As concerns this clone: Its antigen is unknown.

The sequence was obtained from an adult who received the MenACWY meningococcal vaccine as a control. The sample here was peripheral blood, taken 28 days after the second dose of the MenACWY control vaccine. The rearrangement joins TRBV7-8 to TRBJ1-3; TRBD1 aligns across 8 bases. CDR3 sequence (DNA): TGTGCCAGCAGCTCCGGGACAGGCTCTGGAAACACCATATATTTT. Encoded protein: CASSSGTGSGNTIYF.